The 14 T cell receptor beta chains given below trace back to one sample, sequenced in a study of blood T cell repertoires in COVID-19. The repertoire was sequenced with immunoSEQ multiplex PCR; TCRdb's copy has only in-frame clones and lacks some. The repertoire has about 74,000 clones, roughly 80% of them found once; the top ten carry around two fifths. The sample was peripheral blood. The receptor set was obtained from a man at least 80 years old with acute or convalescent COVID-19.

This clone was counted only a few times. The chain joins TRBV4-1 to TRBJ1-3, with unresolved D. Trimming pared 2 bases from V and 4 bases from J, leaving 12 bases between. Germline loops: CDR1 MGHRA, CDR2 YSYEKL. The CDR3 has 15 residues. DNA for the CDR3: TGCGCCAGCAGCCAACTTGGACTCCGGGGAAACACCATATATTTT. This codes for CASSQLGLRGNTIYF.

The rearrangement joins TRBV5-1 to TRBJ2-5; TRBD2 aligns across 8 bases. The germline gives CDR1 SGHRS, CDR2 YFSETQ. V shed 6 bases and J 3 bases; nucleotides not matched to a gene: 7. The CDR3 spans 14 residues. Here the CDR3 DNA reads TGCGCCAGCACTGACGGGGGGGCGGAAGAGACCCAGTACTTC. Translation: CASTDGGAEETQYF.

This rearrangement joins TRBV7-3 to TRBJ2-3; 11 nucleotides align to TRBD2. The CDR3 is 16 amino acids. Germline-derived CDR1 and CDR2 are SGHTA and FQGTGA. V was clipped by 6 bases and J by 2 bases; unmatched bases: 7. The CDR3 loop is CASSRTSGGNTDTQYF. CDR3 sequence (DNA): TGTGCCAGCAGTCGTACTAGCGGGGGAAACACAGATACGCAGTATTTT.

The chain links TRBV3-1 (or the pseudogene TRBV3-2) to TRBJ2-2; D may be TRBD2 (6 bases). Per the germline V gene, CDR1 is LGHDT and CDR2 is YNNKEL (reference sequence). The CDR3 is 16 amino acids. V lost 1 base to trimming and J lost 1 base, with 10 bases between them. The CDR3 is CASSQARRENTGELFF. The CDR3 DNA sequence: TGTGCCAGCAGCCAAGCCCGGCGGGAGAACACCGGGGAGCTGTTTTTT.

The V and J genes are TRBV3-1 (or the pseudogene TRBV3-2) and TRBJ2-2; tentative D call: TRBD2 (6 bases). The CDR3 covers 14 residues. Germline-derived CDR1 and CDR2 are LGHDT and YNNKEL (reference sequence). Trimming cost V 0 bases and J 7 bases, with 9 bases left between them. Here the CDR3 reads CASSQEGGSGELFF. Written as DNA, the CDR3 is TGTGCCAGCAGCCAAGAAGGAGGGAGCGGGGAGCTGTTTTTT.

The chain combines TRBV4-3 with TRBJ1-3, with a possible D match to TRBD1 (6 bases). CDR3 length: 15 amino acids. Trimming stripped 4 bases from V and 4 bases from J, with 14 bases between. CDR1 and CDR2 from the germline V gene are LGHNA and YSLEER. The CDR3 DNA sequence: TGCGCCAGCAGCCGACAACAGGGCCCGGGAAACACCATATATTTT. This translates into CASSRQQGPGNTIYF.

Only a few counts were recorded for this clone. The chain carries TRBV7-2 and TRBJ2-1; D gene unclear. Trimming shortened V by 6 bases and J by 6 bases, and 9 bases separated the two germline ends. The CDR3 extends over 12 amino acids. CDR1 is SGHTA and CDR2 is FQGNSA in the germline V gene. CDR3: CASRLTFNEQFF. The CDR3 DNA reads TGTGCCAGCAGGCTGACTTTCAATGAGCAGTTCTTC.

This clone has just one count. The V and J genes are TRBV5-1 and TRBJ1-5; possible D gene TRBD1, 5 bases. In germline, CDR1 is SGHRS, CDR2 YFSETQ. The ends were cut back, 0 bases at V and 6 bases at J, with 10 bases in the middle. The CDR3 totals 14 residues. DNA of the CDR3: TGCGCCAGCAGCTTGGGCAGGGAAGGTCAGCCCCAGCATTTT. Translated, it gives CASSLGREGQPQHF.

The rearrangement links TRBV28 to TRBJ2-7, with 11 bases that match TRBD1. The CDR3 has 13 residues. Trimming at V came to 9 bases and at J to 3 bases, leaving 4 bases not matched to a gene. The germline CDR1 and CDR2 sequences are MDHEN and SYDVKM. In DNA form, the CDR3 reads TGTGCCAGTGGGACAGGGGGTTTCTACGAGCAGTACTTC. This codes for CASGTGGFYEQYF. The entire variable domain, with the rest obtained from reference TRBV28 and TRBJ2-7, is as follows: DVKVTQSSRYLVKRTGEKVFLECVQDMDHENMFWYRQDPGLGLRLIYFSYDVKMKEKGDIPEGYSVSREKKERFSLILESASTNQTSMYLCASGTGGFYEQYFGPGTRLTVT.

In nucleotides, the CDR3 is TGTGCCAGCAGCCTGGGACAGGGCTATGGCTACACCTTC. As protein: CASSLGQGYGYTF. This chain joins TRBV12-3 or TRBV12-4 and TRBJ1-2; 9 bases match TRBD1. The V and J ends lost 6 bases and 4 bases, in that order; junction bases with no gene match: 3. The CDR3 has 13 amino acids.

The V and J genes are TRBV7-8 and TRBJ2-2; a weak D match, TRBD1 (5 bases). In germline, CDR1 is SGHVS, CDR2 FQNEAQ. The CDR3 covers 15 residues. The V end lost 6 bases, the J end lost 6 bases, and 17 bases lay between the germline ends. The CDR3 sequence is CASRSRVLWAGELFF. CDR3 sequence (DNA): TGTGCCAGCAGATCCAGGGTCCTTTGGGCCGGGGAGCTGTTTTTT.

The CDR3: CASTGIGGSYGYTF. CDR3 sequence (DNA): TGTGCCAGTACGGGGATAGGGGGTAGCTATGGCTACACCTTC. The chain is built from TRBV19 and TRBJ1-2; D is perhaps TRBD1 (6 bases). There are 14 residues in the CDR3. Germline assignment: CDR1 LNHDA and CDR2 SQIVND (reference sequence). V was pared by 7 bases and J by 4 bases, with 16 bases between.

The CDR3 spells CASSQDGPGAVGELFF. CDR3 in DNA: TGCGCCAGCAGCCAAGACGGGCCAGGGGCGGTCGGGGAGCTGTTTTTT. V and J are TRBV4-3 and TRBJ2-2, with D possibly TRBD1 on 6 matching bases. The germline gives CDR1 LGHNA, CDR2 YSLEER. V shed 0 bases and J shed 7 bases, with 15 bases lying between them. The CDR3 totals 16 residues.

J is TRBJ2-3 and V is TRBV7-3; 14 positions match TRBD2. The V gene's germline CDR1 is SGHTA and CDR2 FQGTGA. The CDR3 is made up of 16 amino acids. The ends lost 5 bases at V and 4 bases at J; junction bases unmatched: 5. For the CDR3, the DNA is TGTGCCAGCAGCCAAGGACTAGCGGGGGGATCAGATACGCAGTATTTT. It encodes CASSQGLAGGSDTQYF.